This paragraph covers one T cell receptor (beta chain) sequence. The antigen remains unidentified. The method was immunoSEQ multiplex PCR; TCRdb's version includes in-frame clones alone and lacks a portion of them. The sample has 95,000 to 150,000 clones, approximately 90% seen once. This entry belongs to a study of radiotherapy plus CTLA-4 blockade in lung cancer. Study details: Objective response rate was 18%; disease control rate, less than 40%. Study-level points and caveats: Blood saw expansion of tumor-derived TCR clones after radiotherapy plus ipilimumab. Early clonal dynamics of blood T cells, together with interferon-beta, were reported as the best response predictor.

The CDR3 has 14 residues. V dropped 7 bases and J dropped 3; count of bases not matched to a gene: 6. Germline V CDR1 and CDR2: GTSNPN, SVGIG (reference sequence). It was focal radiation plus CTLA-4 blockade with ipilimumab that patients with chemo-refractory metastatic non-small-cell lung cancer received. V and J are TRBV30 and TRBJ2-1; TRBD2 matches 10 bases. The TCR was taken from a human donor with non-small cell lung cancer that progressed on radiotherapy plus ipilimumab. The sample was peripheral blood, taken from a patient treated with radiotherapy plus ipilimumab. The CDR3 nucleotides are TGTGCCTACCAACTAGCGGGACTCTACAATGAGCAGTTCTTC. This gives the protein CAYQLAGLYNEQFF.